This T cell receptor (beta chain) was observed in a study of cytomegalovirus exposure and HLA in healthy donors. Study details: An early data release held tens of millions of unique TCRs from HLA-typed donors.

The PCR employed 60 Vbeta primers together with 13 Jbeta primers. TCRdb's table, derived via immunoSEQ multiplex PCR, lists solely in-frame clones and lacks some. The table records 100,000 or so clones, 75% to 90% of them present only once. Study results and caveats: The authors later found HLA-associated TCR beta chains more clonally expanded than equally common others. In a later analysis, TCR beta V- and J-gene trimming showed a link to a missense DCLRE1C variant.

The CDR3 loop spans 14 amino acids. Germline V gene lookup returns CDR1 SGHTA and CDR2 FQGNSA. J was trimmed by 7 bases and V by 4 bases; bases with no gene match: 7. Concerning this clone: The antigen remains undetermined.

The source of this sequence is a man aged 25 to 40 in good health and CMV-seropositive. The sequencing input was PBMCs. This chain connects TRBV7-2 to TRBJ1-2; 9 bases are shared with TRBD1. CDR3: CASSSSGTGLGYTF. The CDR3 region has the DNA TGTGCCAGCAGCTCCTCCGGGACAGGGCTTGGCTACACCTTC.